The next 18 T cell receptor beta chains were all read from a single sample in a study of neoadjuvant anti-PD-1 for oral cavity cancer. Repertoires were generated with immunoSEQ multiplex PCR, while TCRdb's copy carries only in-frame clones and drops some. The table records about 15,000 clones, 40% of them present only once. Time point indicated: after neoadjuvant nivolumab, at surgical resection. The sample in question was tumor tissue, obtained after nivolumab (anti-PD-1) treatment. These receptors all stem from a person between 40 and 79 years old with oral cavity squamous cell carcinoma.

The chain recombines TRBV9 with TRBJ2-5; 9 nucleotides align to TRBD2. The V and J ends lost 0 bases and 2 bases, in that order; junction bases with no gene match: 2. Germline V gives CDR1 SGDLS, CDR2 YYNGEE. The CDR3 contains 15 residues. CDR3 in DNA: TGTGCCAGCAGCGTAGCTAGCGGGGCTCAAGAGACCCAGTACTTC. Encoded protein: CASSVASGAQETQYF.

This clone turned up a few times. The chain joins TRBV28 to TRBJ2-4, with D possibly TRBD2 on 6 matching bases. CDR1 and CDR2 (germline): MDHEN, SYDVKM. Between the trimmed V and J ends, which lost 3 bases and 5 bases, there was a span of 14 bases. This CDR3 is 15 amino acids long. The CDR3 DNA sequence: TGTGCCAGCAGTTTGGTTGGGCGGGGTCAAAACATTCAGTACTTC. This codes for CASSLVGRGQNIQYF. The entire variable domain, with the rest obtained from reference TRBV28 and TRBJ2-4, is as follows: DVKVTQSSRYLVKRTGEKVFLECVQDMDHENMFWYRQDPGLGLRLIYFSYDVKMKEKGDIPEGYSVSREKKERFSLILESASTNQTSMYLCASSLVGRGQNIQYFGAGTRLSVL.

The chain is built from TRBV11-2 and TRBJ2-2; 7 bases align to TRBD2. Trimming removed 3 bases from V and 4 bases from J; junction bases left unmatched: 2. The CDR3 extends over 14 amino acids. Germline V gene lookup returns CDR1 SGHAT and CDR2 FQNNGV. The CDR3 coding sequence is TGTGCCAGCAGCTTGAAGCGGGGCACCGGGGAGCTGTTTTTT. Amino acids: CASSLKRGTGELFF.

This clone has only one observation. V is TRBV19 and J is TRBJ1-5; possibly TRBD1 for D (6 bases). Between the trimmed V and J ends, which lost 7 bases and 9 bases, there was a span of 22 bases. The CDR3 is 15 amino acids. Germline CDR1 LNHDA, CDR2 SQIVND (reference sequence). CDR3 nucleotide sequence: TGTGCCAGTATAAGAGACAGTGGGGGCCGTGGGCCCCAGCATTTT. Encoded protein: CASIRDSGGRGPQHF.

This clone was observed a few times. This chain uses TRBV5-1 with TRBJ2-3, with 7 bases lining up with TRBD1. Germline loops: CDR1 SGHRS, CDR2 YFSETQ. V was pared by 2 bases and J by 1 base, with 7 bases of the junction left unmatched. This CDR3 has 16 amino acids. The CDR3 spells CASSFLQGLGTDTQYF. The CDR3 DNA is TGCGCCAGCAGCTTTCTACAGGGGTTGGGCACAGATACGCAGTATTTT. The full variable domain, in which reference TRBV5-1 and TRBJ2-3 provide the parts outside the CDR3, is KAGVTQTPRYLIKTRGQQVTLSCSPISGHRSVSWYQQTPGQGLQFLFEYFSETQRNKGNFPGRFSGRQFSNSRSEMNVSTLELGDSALYLCASSFLQGLGTDTQYFGPGTRLTVL.

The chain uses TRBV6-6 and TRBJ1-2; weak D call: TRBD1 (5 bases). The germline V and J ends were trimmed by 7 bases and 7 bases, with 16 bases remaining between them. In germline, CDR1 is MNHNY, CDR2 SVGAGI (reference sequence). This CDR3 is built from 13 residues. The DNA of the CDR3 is TGTGCCAGCATCCCCTCGGGGGGTGGTGGCTACACCTTC. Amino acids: CASIPSGGGGYTF.

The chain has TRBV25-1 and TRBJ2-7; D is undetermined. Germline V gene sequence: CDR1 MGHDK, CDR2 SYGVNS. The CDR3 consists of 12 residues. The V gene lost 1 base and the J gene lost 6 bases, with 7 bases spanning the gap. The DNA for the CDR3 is TGTGCCAGCAGTGAATTTTCCGGCGAGCAGTACTTC. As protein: CASSEFSGEQYF.

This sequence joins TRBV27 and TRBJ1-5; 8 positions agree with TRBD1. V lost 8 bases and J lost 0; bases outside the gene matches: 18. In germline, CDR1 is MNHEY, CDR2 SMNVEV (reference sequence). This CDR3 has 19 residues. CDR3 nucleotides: TGTGCCAGCCTAGACGTCCGGGACAGGTGCTTTAGTAGCAATCAGCCCCAGCATTTT. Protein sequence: CASLDVRDRCFSSNQPQHF.

As DNA, the CDR3 is TGTGCCAGCAGTGAAAGAGGGCTCAACACTGAAGCTTTCTTT. Translating gives CASSERGLNTEAFF. The chain carries TRBV2 and TRBJ1-1, with D unresolved. This CDR3 is 14 amino acids long. Between the trimmed V and J ends, which lost 2 bases and 2 bases, there was a span of 9 bases. Germline values: CDR1 SNHLY, CDR2 FYNNEI.

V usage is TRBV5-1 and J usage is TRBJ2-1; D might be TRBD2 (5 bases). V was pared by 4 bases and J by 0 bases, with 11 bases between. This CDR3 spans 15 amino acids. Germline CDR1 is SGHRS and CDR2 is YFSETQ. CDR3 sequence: CASSPLGSSYNEQFF. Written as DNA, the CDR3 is TGCGCCAGCAGCCCACTAGGGAGCTCCTACAATGAGCAGTTCTTC.

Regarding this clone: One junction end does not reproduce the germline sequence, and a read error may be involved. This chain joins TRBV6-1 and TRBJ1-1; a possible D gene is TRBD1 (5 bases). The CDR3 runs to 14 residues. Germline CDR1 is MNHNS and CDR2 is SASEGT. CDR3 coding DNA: TGTGCCAGCAGTGAAGTTACAGGTCCTCCCGGGTGGGTCTTT. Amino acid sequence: CASSEVTGPPGWVF.

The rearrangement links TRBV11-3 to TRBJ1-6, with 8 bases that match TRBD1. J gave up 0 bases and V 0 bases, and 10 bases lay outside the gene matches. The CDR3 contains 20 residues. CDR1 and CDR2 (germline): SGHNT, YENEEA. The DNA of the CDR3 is TGTGCCAGCAGCTTAGATGGCCGGGACAGGCGCGTCTCCTATAATTCACCCCTCCACTTT. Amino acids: CASSLDGRDRRVSYNSPLHF.

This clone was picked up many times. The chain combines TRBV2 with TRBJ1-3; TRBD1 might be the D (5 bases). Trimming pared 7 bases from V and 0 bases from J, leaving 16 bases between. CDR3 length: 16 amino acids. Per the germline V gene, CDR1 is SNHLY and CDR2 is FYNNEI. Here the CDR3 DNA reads TGTGCCAGCACCAACCGGGGGGGGTTCTCTGGAAACACCATATATTTT. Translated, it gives CASTNRGGFSGNTIYF.

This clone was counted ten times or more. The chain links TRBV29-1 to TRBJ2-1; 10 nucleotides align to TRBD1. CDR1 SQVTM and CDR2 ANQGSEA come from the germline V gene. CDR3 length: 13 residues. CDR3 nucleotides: TGCGGCTCACGGGACAGGGGTCTAAATGAGCAGTTCTTC. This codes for CGSRDRGLNEQFF.

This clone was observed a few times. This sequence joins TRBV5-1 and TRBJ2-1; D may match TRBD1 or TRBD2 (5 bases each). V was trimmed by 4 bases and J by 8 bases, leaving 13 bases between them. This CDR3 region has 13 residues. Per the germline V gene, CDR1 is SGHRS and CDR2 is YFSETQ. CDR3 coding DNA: TGCGCCAGCAGCCTCAGGGACCGCGATGAGCAGTTCTTC. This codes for CASSLRDRDEQFF.

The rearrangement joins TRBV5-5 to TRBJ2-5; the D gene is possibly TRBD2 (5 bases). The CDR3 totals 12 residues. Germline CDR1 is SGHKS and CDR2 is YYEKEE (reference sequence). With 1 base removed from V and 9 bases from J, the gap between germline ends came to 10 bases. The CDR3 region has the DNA TGTGCCAGCAGCTTGAATACGGGATCCCAGTACTTC. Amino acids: CASSLNTGSQYF.

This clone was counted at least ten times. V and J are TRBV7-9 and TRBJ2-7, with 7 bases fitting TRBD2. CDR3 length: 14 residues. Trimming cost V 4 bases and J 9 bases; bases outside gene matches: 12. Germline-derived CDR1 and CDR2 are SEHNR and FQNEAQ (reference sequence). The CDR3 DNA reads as TGTGCCAGCAGCTACGTCTCCGGGACTAACGGGCAGTACTTC. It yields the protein CASSYVSGTNGQYF.

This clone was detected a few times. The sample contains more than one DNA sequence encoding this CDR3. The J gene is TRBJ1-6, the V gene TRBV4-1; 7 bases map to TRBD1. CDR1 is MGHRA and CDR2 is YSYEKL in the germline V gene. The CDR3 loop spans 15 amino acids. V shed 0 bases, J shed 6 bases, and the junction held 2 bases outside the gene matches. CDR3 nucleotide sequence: TGCGCCAGCAGCCAAGAAAGGGGGCTTAATTCACCCCTCCACTTT. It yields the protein CASSQERGLNSPLHF.